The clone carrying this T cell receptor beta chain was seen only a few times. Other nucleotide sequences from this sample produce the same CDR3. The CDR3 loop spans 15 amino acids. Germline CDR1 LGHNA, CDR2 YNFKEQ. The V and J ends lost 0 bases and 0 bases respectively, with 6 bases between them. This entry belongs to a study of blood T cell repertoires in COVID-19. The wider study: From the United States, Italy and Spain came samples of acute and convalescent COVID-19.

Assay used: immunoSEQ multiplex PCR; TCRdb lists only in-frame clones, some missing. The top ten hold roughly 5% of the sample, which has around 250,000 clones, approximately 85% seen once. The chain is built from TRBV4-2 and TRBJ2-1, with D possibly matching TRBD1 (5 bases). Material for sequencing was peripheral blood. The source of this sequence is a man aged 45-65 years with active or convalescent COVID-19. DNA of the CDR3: TGTGCCAGCAGCCAAGATAGGGGCTCCTACAATGAGCAGTTCTTC. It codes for CASSQDRGSYNEQFF.